This record concerns one T cell receptor beta chain sequence. This clone may be a read error of a much larger clone one base away. The data belong to a study of T-cell memory formation after mild COVID-19. V gave up 4 bases and J gave up 3 bases, with 3 bases separating them. From germline, CDR1 is SNHLY and CDR2 FYNNEI. The CDR3 loop spans 12 amino acids. After 5'RACE with constant-segment primers, TCR alpha and TCR beta cDNA libraries carrying sample barcodes and UMIs were obtained. TCRdb re-analysed the 5' RACE reads in MiXCR, keeping a single row per CDR3 protein. The data show some 160,000 distinct CDR3 sequences, with roughly a third seen just once and 9.5% to 15% held by the top ten.

The sample was PBMCs or a T cell subset sorted from them (not recorded which). This receptor was taken from an adult woman who had mild COVID-19 (a few samples of this study predate the infection). Cell type and time point are not known. J is TRBJ2-2 and V is TRBV2; the D is unclear. DNA for the CDR3: TGTGCCAGCAGTGCCGACACCGGGGAGCTGTTTTTT. It translates to CASSADTGELFF. The variable domain in full, with the rest retrieved from reference TRBV2 and TRBJ2-2, is EPEVTQTPSHQVTQMGQEVILRCVPISNHLYFYWYRQILGQKVEFLVSFYNNEISEKSEIFDDQFSVERPDGSNFTLKIRSTKLEDSAMYFCASSADTGELFFGEGSRLTVL.